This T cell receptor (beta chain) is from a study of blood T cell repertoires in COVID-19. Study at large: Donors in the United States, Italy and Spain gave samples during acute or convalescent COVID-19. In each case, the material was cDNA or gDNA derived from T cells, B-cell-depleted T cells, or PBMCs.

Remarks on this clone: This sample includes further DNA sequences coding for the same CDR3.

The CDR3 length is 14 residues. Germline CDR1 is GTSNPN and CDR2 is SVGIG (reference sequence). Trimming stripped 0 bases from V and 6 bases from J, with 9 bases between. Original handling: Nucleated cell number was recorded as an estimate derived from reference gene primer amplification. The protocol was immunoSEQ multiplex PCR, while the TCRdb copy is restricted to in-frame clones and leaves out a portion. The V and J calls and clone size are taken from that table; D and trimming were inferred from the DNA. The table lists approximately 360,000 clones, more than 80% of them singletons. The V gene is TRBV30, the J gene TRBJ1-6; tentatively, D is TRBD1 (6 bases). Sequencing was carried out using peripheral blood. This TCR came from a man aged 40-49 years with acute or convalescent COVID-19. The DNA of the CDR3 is TGTGCCTGGAGTGTAGGCAGGGGTAATTCACCCCTCCACTTT. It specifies CAWSVGRGNSPLHF. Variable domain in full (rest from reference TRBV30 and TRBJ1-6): SQTIHQWPATLVQPVGSPLSLECTVEGTSNPNLYWYRQAAGRGLQLLFYSVGIGQISSEVPQNLSASRPQDRQFILSSKKLLLSDSGFYLCAWSVGRGNSPLHFGNGTRLTVT.